Listed here are 10 T cell receptor beta chains from one sample, sequenced in a study of shared clonotypes between healthy human individuals. Clones were read by immunoSEQ multiplex PCR, and TCRdb kept only the in-frame ones, dropping some. The data contain 2 million to 2.5 million clones, less than 95% of them singletons. Sequenced sample: naive CD4+ T cells from PBMCs. As to subset: CD45RA+ positively selected. The origin of the receptors is a man between 18 and 35 years old in good health. Some clones in this sample may be carry-over from other donors' samples.

A few counts support this clone. The CDR3: CASSYGTGRTEAFF. As DNA, the CDR3 is TGTGCCAGCAGTTACGGGACAGGGCGCACTGAAGCTTTCTTT. This sequence joins TRBV6-5 and TRBJ1-1; 9 nucleotides match TRBD1. CDR1 is MNHEY, CDR2 SVGAGI, per germline. V was pared by 2 bases and J by 4 bases, with 2 bases of the junction left unmatched. The CDR3 covers 14 residues.

The chain links TRBV14 to TRBJ2-7, with D perhaps matching TRBD2 (5 bases). The V end lost 2 bases, the J end lost 3 bases, and 20 bases lay between the germline ends. The CDR3 contains 17 residues. Germline V gives CDR1 SGHDN, CDR2 FVKESK. CDR3 loop: CASSQTAGVPGNYEQYF. The CDR3 DNA follows: TGTGCCAGCAGCCAAACAGCCGGGGTGCCGGGGAACTACGAGCAGTACTTC.

CDR3 residues: CASSDGPHLGEKLFF. CDR3 nucleotides: TGTGCCAGCAGCGACGGACCCCACTTGGGGGAAAAACTGTTTTTT. The chain is built from TRBV9 and TRBJ1-4, with no clear D. The V and J ends lost 3 bases and 8 bases respectively, with 17 bases between them. The length of the CDR3 is 15 residues. Germline loops: CDR1 SGDLS, CDR2 YYNGEE.

This clone is a singleton in its sample. V usage is TRBV29-1 and J usage is TRBJ1-2; TRBD1 might be the D (5 bases). The germline gives CDR1 SQVTM, CDR2 ANQGSEA. Trimming pared 2 bases from V and 7 bases from J, leaving 14 bases between. The CDR3 is 13 residues long. This CDR3 reads CSVEWRTKVGYTF. CDR3 coding DNA: TGCAGCGTTGAATGGCGGACAAAGGTTGGCTACACCTTC. The full variable domain, its missing parts supplied by reference TRBV29-1 and TRBJ1-2, is SAVISQKPSRDICQRGTSLTIQCQVDSQVTMMFWYRQQPGQSLTLIATANQGSEATYESGFVIDKFPISRPNLTFSTLTVSNMSPEDSSIYLCSVEWRTKVGYTFGSGTRLTVV.

The chain links TRBV29-1 to TRBJ2-7; TRBD2 agrees at 8 bases. This CDR3 contains 13 residues. J lost 5 bases, V lost 4 bases, and 7 bases had no gene match. CDR1 and CDR2 from the germline V gene are SQVTM and ANQGSEA. The CDR3 is CSVVPAGANEQYF. DNA of the CDR3: TGCAGCGTTGTACCAGCGGGAGCCAACGAGCAGTACTTC.

A remark on this clone: This specimen includes other DNA sequences encoding the same CDR3. This chain joins TRBV4-1 and TRBJ1-5, with D perhaps TRBD1 (5 bases). The CDR3 consists of 14 residues. The V end lost 0 bases, the J end lost 7 bases, and 10 bases lay between the germline ends. Germline CDR1 MGHRA, CDR2 YSYEKL. The CDR3 coding sequence is TGCGCCAGCAGCCAAGATCTGGGGGGGCAGCCCCAGCATTTT. It translates to CASSQDLGGQPQHF.

The chain carries TRBV30 and TRBJ1-1; tentative D call: TRBD1 (5 bases). Trimming pared 8 bases from V and 7 bases from J, leaving 23 bases between. CDR3 length: 14 amino acids. Germline-derived CDR1 and CDR2 are GTSNPN and SVGIG (reference sequence). The chain's CDR3 is CARKGIDSLNEAFF. The DNA of the CDR3 is TGTGCCCGGAAAGGGATCGACAGCCTTAATGAAGCTTTCTTT.

The CDR3 loop reads CASRGIGLNTEAFF. Here the CDR3 DNA reads TGTGCCAGCAGGGGAATAGGGCTGAACACTGAAGCTTTCTTT. The chain carries TRBV25-1 and TRBJ1-1; D remains unclear. CDR1 and CDR2 (germline): MGHDK, SYGVNS. The V end lost 6 bases, the J end lost 0 bases, and 11 bases lay between the germline ends. This CDR3 is built from 14 residues.

V and J are TRBV10-1 and TRBJ2-6; possibly TRBD2 for D (5 bases). Trimming took off 3 bases at V and 0 bases at J, with 15 bases between the two ends. Germline loops: CDR1 WNHNN, CDR2 SYGVQD (reference sequence). The CDR3 has 18 amino acids. The CDR3 DNA follows: TGCGCCAGCAGTGAAGGCGGTCGAGGGTTCTCTGGGGCCAACGTCCTGACTTTC. This translates into CASSEGGRGFSGANVLTF.

The rearrangement joins TRBV14 to TRBJ1-4; D remains unclear. This CDR3 region has 14 residues. The ends were cut back, 1 base at V and 8 bases at J, with 11 bases in the middle. Germline-derived CDR1 and CDR2 are SGHDN and FVKESK. Written as DNA, the CDR3 is TGTGCCAGCAGCCAAGTTGCAGGATCGGAAAAACTGTTTTTT. Translating gives CASSQVAGSEKLFF.